The 23 T cell receptor beta chains in this list originate from one sample, sequenced in a study of CD4+ T cells in melanoma. Profiling relied on immunoSEQ multiplex PCR, and the TCRdb table lists in-frame clones only, not all of them. The repertoire includes some 21,000 clones, about 77% of them detected once, and around 8.9% sits in the top ten. The receptor set was obtained from a human donor with melanoma.

This clone has just one count. This chain uses TRBV11-3 with TRBJ2-3; TRBD2 aligns across 11 bases. This CDR3 has 15 amino acids. Per the germline V gene, CDR1 is SGHNT and CDR2 is YENEEA. With 0 bases clipped from V and 4 bases from J, the junction kept 0 bases outside the gene matches. Here the CDR3 reads CASSLDSGGADTQYF. The CDR3, as DNA: TGTGCCAGCAGCTTAGATAGCGGGGGGGCAGATACGCAGTATTTT.

The J gene is TRBJ2-1, the V gene TRBV11-2; 14 bases line up with TRBD2. The length of the CDR3 is 18 residues. Germline trimming cut 4 bases from V and 0 bases from J; bases unmatched to any gene: 5. Germline-derived CDR1 and CDR2 are SGHAT and FQNNGV. CDR3 residues: CASSSETSGGVSYNEQFF. The CDR3 DNA sequence: TGTGCCAGCAGCTCAGAGACTAGCGGGGGGGTCTCCTACAATGAGCAGTTCTTC.

This clone was seen a handful of times. This rearrangement joins TRBV7-3 to TRBJ2-7; D may be TRBD2 (6 bases). Trimming removed 4 bases at V and 6 bases at J, with 7 bases between. Per germline, CDR1 SGHTA and CDR2 FQGTGA. This CDR3 is built from 11 residues. In DNA form, the CDR3 reads TGTGCCAGCAGCTCCGGGGGCGAGCAGTACTTC. Its translation: CASSSGGEQYF.

This chain joins TRBV19 and TRBJ1-4; possible D gene TRBD1, 6 bases. CDR1 and CDR2 (germline): LNHDA, SQIVND (reference sequence). The length of the CDR3 is 15 residues. The ends were cut back, 3 bases at V and 5 bases at J, with 13 bases in the middle. The CDR3 DNA reads TGTGCCAGTAGTATCCAGACAGGCGTAAATGAAAAACTGTTTTTT. Translated, it gives CASSIQTGVNEKLFF.

The chain couples TRBV21-1 to TRBJ2-5; the tabulated D call, TRBD1, remains unverified against the DNA. TRBV21-1 represents a pseudogene. The CDR3 consists of 19 residues. The CDR3 DNA sequence: TGTGCCAGCAGCAAAGGGGCCCCCGGGACAGGGGGCACCTCTGAGACCCAGTACTTC. Amino acid sequence: CASSKGAPGTGGTSETQYF.

The chain combines TRBV5-5 with TRBJ2-5; 8 bases are shared with TRBD2. The V gene end was trimmed by 4 bases and the J gene end by 4 bases; junction bases not matched to a gene: 9. Germline V gene data show CDR1 as SGHKS and CDR2 as YYEKEE (reference sequence). The CDR3 has 15 amino acids. Written as DNA, the CDR3 is TGTGCCAGCAGCATACTAGCGGCAGGACTAGAGACCCAGTACTTC. As protein: CASSILAAGLETQYF.

This chain links TRBV10-3 with TRBJ2-2, with D perhaps matching TRBD2 (5 bases). In germline, CDR1 is ENHRY, CDR2 SYGVKD. The CDR3 has 14 amino acids. V was cut by 5 bases and J by 1 base, with 8 bases left in between. CDR3 in DNA: TGTGCCATCAGTCTGAGGGAGAACACCGGGGAGCTGTTTTTT. Translated, it gives CAISLRENTGELFF.

CDR3 sequence: CASSYQGGGQPQHF. The CDR3 DNA follows: TGTGCCAGCAGCTATCAGGGGGGAGGTCAGCCCCAGCATTTT. The chain couples TRBV5-6 to TRBJ1-5; TRBD1 agrees at 7 bases. Trimming removed 3 bases from V and 6 bases from J; junction bases left unmatched: 6. CDR3 length: 14 amino acids. CDR1 and CDR2 from the germline V gene are SGHDT and YYEEEE.

The genes are TRBV5-1 and TRBJ2-6; the D gene is possibly TRBD1 (5 bases). Trimming left V 4 bases short and J 0 bases short, with 17 bases between. CDR3 size: 18 residues. Germline-derived CDR1 and CDR2 are SGHRS and YFSETQ. The CDR3 loop is CASSRQTALTSGANVLTF. The DNA for the CDR3 is TGCGCCAGCAGCCGACAGACAGCCCTAACCTCTGGGGCCAACGTCCTGACTTTC.

This chain uses TRBV6-1 with TRBJ1-2; D gene uncertain. Germline CDR1 and CDR2: MNHNS and SASEGT. V was clipped by 5 bases and J by 2 bases, with 12 bases between them. The CDR3 runs to 14 residues. CDR3 nucleotides: TGTGCCAGCAGTAGGAGCGGGCGGAACTATGGCTACACCTTC. The encoded protein is CASSRSGRNYGYTF.

This clone was detected a few times. This chain uses TRBV7-3 with TRBJ2-3; D is perhaps TRBD1 or TRBD2 (5 bases each). CDR1 SGHTA and CDR2 FQGTGA come from the germline V gene. This CDR3 comprises 13 residues. Trimming cost V 3 bases and J 6 bases, with 10 bases left between them. CDR3 region: CASSLGWGDTQYF. The CDR3 DNA follows: TGTGCCAGCAGCTTGGGATGGGGGGATACGCAGTATTTT.

The V and J genes are TRBV5-1 and TRBJ1-1, with 7 nucleotides matching TRBD1. Germline V CDR1 and CDR2: SGHRS, YFSETQ. The CDR3 extends over 15 amino acids. With V trimmed by 1 base and J by 0 bases, 3 bases remained unmatched. The CDR3 nucleotides are TGCGCCAGCAGCTTGAGGACAGGTTTGAACACTGAAGCTTTCTTT. Translated, it gives CASSLRTGLNTEAFF.

The chain is built from TRBV5-1 and TRBJ1-1; TRBD1 is a possible D gene (5 bases). Between the trimmed V and J ends, which lost 1 base and 6 bases, there was a span of 10 bases. Germline V CDR1 and CDR2: SGHRS, YFSETQ. CDR3 length: 13 amino acids. The chain's CDR3 is CASSLPGGAEAFF. The CDR3 DNA reads TGCGCCAGCAGCTTGCCCGGGGGAGCTGAAGCTTTCTTT.

This chain uses TRBV6-5 with TRBJ2-3; D is uncertain. The CDR3 covers 15 residues. The V gene lost 6 bases and the J gene lost 0 bases, with 13 bases spanning the gap. CDR1 is MNHEY, CDR2 SVGAGI, per germline. CDR3 nucleotide sequence: TGTGCCAGCAGACGAAGTCCCTATAGCACAGATACGCAGTATTTT. Amino acids: CASRRSPYSTDTQYF.

The chain is built from TRBV4-1 and TRBJ2-6; D is ambiguous. The CDR3 totals 18 residues. The V gene's germline CDR1 is MGHRA and CDR2 YSYEKL. V shed 2 bases and J shed 0 bases, with 14 bases lying between them. The CDR3 sequence is CASSQPGIGPSGANVLTF. Here the CDR3 DNA reads TGCGCCAGCAGCCAACCCGGAATAGGGCCCTCTGGGGCCAACGTCCTGACTTTC.

The chain uses TRBV2 and TRBJ2-3; D is unclear. Germline V gene sequence: CDR1 SNHLY, CDR2 FYNNEI. The V end lost 5 bases, the J end lost 2 bases, and 5 bases lay between the germline ends. The CDR3 is made up of 12 amino acids. Here the CDR3 reads CASSKDTDTQYF. The DNA of the CDR3 is TGTGCCAGCAGTAAGGACACAGATACGCAGTATTTT.

The chain recombines TRBV15 with TRBJ2-1; D could derive from TRBD1 or TRBD2 (6 bases each). The CDR3 consists of 16 residues. Trimming stripped 1 base from V and 0 bases from J, with 10 bases between. Germline assignment: CDR1 LNHNV and CDR2 YYDKDF (reference sequence). The CDR3 DNA follows: TGTGCCACCAGCAGAGTACCGGGGGCCTCCTACAATGAGCAGTTCTTC. It yields the protein CATSRVPGASYNEQFF.

The chain uses TRBV27 and TRBJ1-1; a weak D match, TRBD1 (6 bases). Germline V CDR1 and CDR2: MNHEY, SMNVEV (reference sequence). Trimming shortened V by 8 bases and J by 0 bases, and 19 bases separated the two germline ends. This CDR3 comprises 16 residues. CDR3 residues: CASSLGQPWMNTEAFF. Here the CDR3 DNA reads TGTGCCAGCTCCCTCGGACAGCCCTGGATGAACACTGAAGCTTTCTTT.

This chain joins TRBV19 and TRBJ1-2; D gene unclear. The V gene lost 4 bases and the J gene lost 2 bases, with 17 bases spanning the gap. CDR1 and CDR2 from the germline V gene are LNHDA and SQIVND (reference sequence). This CDR3 has 16 amino acids. CDR3 sequence (DNA): TGTGCCAGTAGTAGCTTGCCAGGACGTGAGAACTATGGCTACACCTTC. It codes for CASSSLPGRENYGYTF.

The CDR3: CASSLAMGRDEKLFF. Written as DNA, the CDR3 is TGTGCCAGCAGCTTAGCGATGGGACGGGATGAAAAACTGTTTTTT. This chain joins TRBV7-9 and TRBJ1-4; D is perhaps TRBD1 (5 bases). The CDR3 is 15 amino acids. Germline CDR1 is SEHNR and CDR2 is FQNEAQ (reference sequence). Between the trimmed V and J ends, which lost 0 bases and 6 bases, there was a span of 11 bases.

The rearrangement joins TRBV27 to TRBJ1-5; D possibly corresponds to TRBD1 (5 bases). V was pared by 1 base and J by 5 bases, with 9 bases between. The length of the CDR3 is 14 residues. Germline CDR1 is MNHEY and CDR2 is SMNVEV (reference sequence). This CDR3 is CASSLWGADQPQHF. The CDR3 DNA follows: TGTGCCAGCAGTTTATGGGGCGCTGATCAGCCCCAGCATTTT.

This clone turned up a few times. The chain combines TRBV9 with TRBJ2-2, with 7 bases that match TRBD2. Trimming cost V 0 bases and J 4 bases; bases outside gene matches: 3. Germline V gene data show CDR1 as SGDLS and CDR2 as YYNGEE. This CDR3 is 15 amino acids long. The CDR3 sequence: CASSVVASGTGELFF. CDR3 DNA sequence: TGTGCCAGCAGCGTAGTCGCTAGCGGCACCGGGGAGCTGTTTTTT.

The genes are TRBV10-3 and TRBJ2-5, with D possibly TRBD2 on 5 matching bases. The germline V gene has CDR1 ENHRY and CDR2 SYGVKD. CDR3 size: 13 residues. The V and J ends lost 5 bases and 4 bases respectively, with 11 bases between them. The CDR3 DNA sequence: TGTGCCATCAGTTTCGGGGAGCGAGAGACCCAGTACTTC. Amino acid sequence: CAISFGERETQYF.